This T cell receptor beta chain was documented in a study of PD-L1 blockade in urothelial cancer. The study, taken as a whole, reports: Better survival was predicted when blood TCR clonality before treatment fell below the median.

The method was immunoSEQ multiplex PCR; TCRdb's version includes in-frame clones alone and lacks a portion of them. The data contain tens of thousands of clones, 81% of them seen just once; the ten biggest clones take up about 2.9%. Time point defined: pretreatment peripheral blood. As to this clone: Its antigen remains unidentified.

Germline CDR1 SGHRS, CDR2 YFSETQ. The V end was cut by 1 base, the J end by 5 bases, with 13 bases between. CDR3 length: 15 residues. This specimen was PBMCs, taken around atezolizumab (anti-PD-L1) treatment. The chain uses TRBV5-1 and TRBJ2-1; D is perhaps TRBD2 (6 bases). The origin of this receptor is an older man with urothelial cancer. Here the CDR3 reads CASSLWREGDNEQFF. As DNA, the CDR3 is TGCGCCAGCAGCTTGTGGCGGGAAGGGGACAATGAGCAGTTCTTC.